The 14 T cell receptor beta chains below come from one sample, sequenced in a study of T cell changes during pregnancy in multiple sclerosis. Produced via immunoSEQ multiplex PCR; TCRdb's table is partial and in-frame only. The sample has some 71,000 clones; roughly 90% are singletons. The sequences come from CD4+ T cells from peripheral blood mononuclear cells, collected in the third trimester of pregnancy. These receptors originate from a female donor in good health, enrolled as a control in a pregnancy study.

The chain has TRBV5-4 and TRBJ2-1; 15 bases fit TRBD2. Trimming removed 5 bases from V and 10 bases from J; junction bases left unmatched: 10. The CDR3 is 16 residues long. Per the germline V gene, CDR1 is SGHNT and CDR2 is YYREEE (reference sequence). Here the CDR3 reads CASRGLAGGGVREQFF. The CDR3 DNA sequence: TGTGCCAGCAGGGGACTAGCGGGGGGAGGGGTCCGGGAGCAGTTCTTC.

The genes are TRBV6-6 and TRBJ1-2, with TRBD1 as a possible D gene (6 bases). Germline values: CDR1 MNHNY, CDR2 SVGAGI (reference sequence). Trimming cost V 7 bases and J 10 bases, with 25 bases left between them. This CDR3 has 15 amino acids. The CDR3 region has the DNA TGTGCCAGCACCTCAACTGGGGGGGCACCGTCTGACTACACCTTC. This codes for CASTSTGGAPSDYTF.

Only one count was recorded for this clone. The chain carries TRBV7-9 and TRBJ1-1; 9 bases fit TRBD1. The CDR3 has 15 residues. Looked up from germline, CDR1 is SEHNR and CDR2 is FQNEAQ (reference sequence). V shed 5 bases, J shed 0 bases, and the junction held 4 bases outside the gene matches. The CDR3 is CASSLGDRVNTEAFF. CDR3 bases: TGTGCCAGCAGCCTGGGGGACAGGGTGAACACTGAAGCTTTCTTT.

The chain combines TRBV2 with TRBJ1-2; 12 bases agree with TRBD1. With V trimmed by 6 bases and J by 7 bases, 9 bases remained unmatched. This CDR3 has 15 residues. Per germline, CDR1 SNHLY and CDR2 FYNNEI. The DNA for the CDR3 is TGTGCCAGCAGCTTCAACCGGGACAGGGGGCTTGGCTACACCTTC. Translated, it gives CASSFNRDRGLGYTF.

There are a few counts of this clone. This sequence joins TRBV2 and TRBJ1-6; D call uncertain. The germline V gene has CDR1 SNHLY and CDR2 FYNNEI. Trimming took off 4 bases at V and 5 bases at J, with 3 bases between the two ends. The length of the CDR3 is 12 residues. Written as DNA, the CDR3 is TGTGCCAGCAGTGTCGATAATTCACCCCTCCACTTT. As protein: CASSVDNSPLHF. Based on the CDR3 plus reference TRBV2 and TRBJ1-6, the full variable domain is EPEVTQTPSHQVTQMGQEVILRCVPISNHLYFYWYRQILGQKVEFLVSFYNNEISEKSEIFDDQFSVERPDGSNFTLKIRSTKLEDSAMYFCASSVDNSPLHFGNGTRLTVT.

The V and J genes are TRBV7-9 and TRBJ1-2; weak D call: TRBD1 (6 bases). V was trimmed by 3 bases and J by 8 bases, leaving 10 bases between them. Germline assignment: CDR1 SEHNR and CDR2 FQNEAQ (reference sequence). This CDR3 is built from 12 residues. This chain's CDR3 is CASSLPGEGYTF. CDR3 nucleotides: TGTGCCAGCAGCTTGCCAGGGGAAGGCTACACCTTC.

The chain joins TRBV5-4 to TRBJ1-2; 11 bases align to TRBD1. Looked up from germline, CDR1 is SGHNT and CDR2 is YYREEE (reference sequence). This CDR3 contains 16 residues. After removal of 4 bases from V and 5 bases from J, the junction contained 10 bases not matched to a gene. Here the CDR3 reads CASSATGQGAEYGYTF. The CDR3 nucleotides read TGTGCCAGCAGCGCCACCGGACAGGGGGCAGAGTATGGCTACACCTTC.

This chain uses TRBV10-3 with TRBJ2-2, with D possibly matching TRBD1 (6 bases). The V end was cut by 6 bases, the J end by 1 base, with 9 bases between. The CDR3 is 14 amino acids. Germline V lookup: CDR1 ENHRY, CDR2 SYGVKD. In DNA form, the CDR3 reads TGTGCCATCAGAACGGGACAGAACACCGGGGAGCTGTTTTTT. Its protein product is CAIRTGQNTGELFF.

This clone was counted a single time. The rearrangement links TRBV30 to TRBJ1-2; 9 nucleotides agree with TRBD1. Germline V lookup: CDR1 GTSNPN, CDR2 SVGIG (reference sequence). After removal of 8 bases from V and 2 bases from J, the junction contained 6 bases not matched to a gene. The CDR3 is made up of 13 amino acids. CDR3 DNA sequence: TGTGCCGGGGGGACAGGGCTCAACTATGGCTACACCTTC. It codes for CAGGTGLNYGYTF.

This clone was recorded once. V is TRBV11-1 and J is TRBJ2-3; TRBD2 matches at 10 bases. There are 16 residues in the CDR3. V lost 3 bases to trimming and J lost 3 bases; unmatched junction nucleotides: 6. The germline CDR1 and CDR2 sequences are SGHAT and FQDESV (reference sequence). CDR3 sequence: CASSFPPSGGTDTQYF. In nucleotides, the CDR3 is TGTGCCAGCAGCTTCCCCCCTAGCGGGGGTACAGATACGCAGTATTTT.

This chain uses TRBV4-1 with TRBJ2-6; D uncertain. V shed 2 bases and J shed 0 bases, with 17 bases lying between them. Germline-derived CDR1 and CDR2 are MGHRA and YSYEKL. CDR3 length equals 19 residues. CDR3 bases: TGCGCCAGCAGCCAACCAGGATTAGATAAAAGCTCTGGGGCCAACGTCCTGACTTTC. Its protein is CASSQPGLDKSSGANVLTF.

The chain is built from TRBV30 and TRBJ2-1, with 14 bases fitting TRBD2. This CDR3 contains 17 residues. Germline lookup yields CDR1 GTSNPN and CDR2 SVGIG (reference sequence). Trimming at V came to 3 bases and at J to 7 bases, leaving 11 bases not matched to a gene. CDR3 region: CAWRRLAGGPGKNEQFF. Here the CDR3 DNA reads TGTGCCTGGAGAAGACTAGCGGGGGGGCCCGGTAAGAATGAGCAGTTCTTC.

This clone has a single count. The chain employs TRBV18 and TRBJ1-5, with D possibly TRBD1 on 5 matching bases. CDR1 and CDR2 from the germline V gene are KGHSH and LQKENI. This CDR3 comprises 13 residues. The V end was cut by 3 bases, the J end by 6 bases, with 9 bases between. The CDR3 sequence: CASSPDMGQPQHF. The CDR3 DNA reads TGTGCCAGCTCACCGGACATGGGTCAGCCCCAGCATTTT. The full variable domain, in which reference TRBV18 and TRBJ1-5 provide the parts outside the CDR3, is NAGVMQNPRHLVRRRGQEARLRCSPMKGHSHVYWYRQLPEEGLKFMVYLQKENIIDESGMPKERFSAEFPKEGPSILRIQQVVRGDSAAYFCASSPDMGQPQHFGDGTRLSIL.

The chain links TRBV6-1 to TRBJ1-3; D gene ambiguous. This CDR3 is 12 amino acids long. V dropped 7 bases and J dropped 4 bases, with 8 bases sitting between them. Germline V lookup: CDR1 MNHNS, CDR2 SASEGT. CDR3 sequence: CASIRGGNTIYF. The CDR3 DNA sequence: TGTGCCAGCATAAGAGGGGGAAACACCATATATTTT.